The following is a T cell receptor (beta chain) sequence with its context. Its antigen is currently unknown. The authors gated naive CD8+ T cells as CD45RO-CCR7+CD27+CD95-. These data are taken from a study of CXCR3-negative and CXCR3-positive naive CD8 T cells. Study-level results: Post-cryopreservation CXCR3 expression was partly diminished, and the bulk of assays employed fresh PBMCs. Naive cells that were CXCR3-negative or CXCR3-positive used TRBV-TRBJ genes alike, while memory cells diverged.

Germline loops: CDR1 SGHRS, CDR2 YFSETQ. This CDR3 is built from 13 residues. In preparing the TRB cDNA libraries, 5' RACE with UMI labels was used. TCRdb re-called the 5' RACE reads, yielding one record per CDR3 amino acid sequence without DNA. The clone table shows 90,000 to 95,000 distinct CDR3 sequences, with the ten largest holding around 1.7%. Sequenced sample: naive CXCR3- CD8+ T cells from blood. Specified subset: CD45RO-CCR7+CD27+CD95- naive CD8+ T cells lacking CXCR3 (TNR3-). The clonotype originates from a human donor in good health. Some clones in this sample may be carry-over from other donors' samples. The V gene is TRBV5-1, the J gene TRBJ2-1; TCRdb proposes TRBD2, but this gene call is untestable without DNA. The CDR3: CASSLGTSGGALF.